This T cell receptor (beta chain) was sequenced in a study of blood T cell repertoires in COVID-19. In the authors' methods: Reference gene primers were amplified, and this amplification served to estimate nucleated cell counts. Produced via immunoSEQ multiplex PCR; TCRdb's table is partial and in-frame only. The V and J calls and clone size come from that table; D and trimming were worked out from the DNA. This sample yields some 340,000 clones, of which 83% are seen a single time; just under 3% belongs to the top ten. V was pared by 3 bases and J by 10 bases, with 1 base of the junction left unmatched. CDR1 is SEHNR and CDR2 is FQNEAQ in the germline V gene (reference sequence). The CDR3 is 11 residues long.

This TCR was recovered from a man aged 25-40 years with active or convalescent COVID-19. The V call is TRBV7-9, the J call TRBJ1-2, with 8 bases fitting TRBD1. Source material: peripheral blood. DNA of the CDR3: TGTGCCAGCAGCTTGGGACAGGACTACACCTTC. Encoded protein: CASSLGQDYTF.